This T cell receptor beta chain was sequenced for a study of cytomegalovirus exposure and HLA in healthy donors. On the study more broadly: About 200 million T cells yielded approximately 100 million unique TCR beta sequences, as an earlier analysis found. Out of around 360 genotyped donors, approximately 84% belonged to the Caucasian-associated ancestry cluster. Whole-study results and caveats: Within the data, a cluster of highly shared sequence variants was likely a sequencing artifact.

Primers for the PCR totalled 60 Vbeta and 13 Jbeta. Assay: immunoSEQ multiplex PCR; the TCRdb copy retains only in-frame clones and omits some. The profile shows roughly 120,000 clones, roughly 80% of them singletons. A note on this clone: Its antigen is still unknown.

The CDR3 is 14 residues long. The ends were cut back, 2 bases at V and 1 base at J, with 8 bases in the middle. Germline assignment: CDR1 SEHNR and CDR2 FQNEAQ (reference sequence). The receptor was isolated from a woman in her forties or fifties in good health and CMV-seropositive. The material sequenced was PBMCs. The chain couples TRBV7-9 to TRBJ1-1, with D maybe TRBD1 (5 bases). CDR3 amino acids: CASSLRQGNTEAFF. DNA for the CDR3: TGTGCCAGCAGCTTACGGCAGGGGAACACTGAAGCTTTCTTT.